A selection of T cell receptor beta chains follows, all from one sample in a study of shared clonotypes between healthy human individuals. Data came from immunoSEQ multiplex PCR; TCRdb stores just in-frame clones and leaves some out. The repertoire has about 1.1 million clones, 75% to 85% of them found once; the top ten carry 0.55% to 0.7%. Sequencing used memory CD4+ T cells from PBMCs. These receptors came from a man between 18 and 29 years old in good health. Some clones in this sample may be carry-over from other donors' samples. CDR3s include the opening cysteine and the closing phenylalanine or tryptophan. D genes are given only for firm matches. Clone size, where shown, is once, few, many, or a class for clones that have expanded.

TRBV7-2	few	TRBJ1-2	TRBD1	CASSHLTGAYGYTF	TGTGCCAGCAGTCACCTGACAGGGGCCTATGGCTACACCTTC
TRBV29-1	-	TRBJ1-5	-	CSGLFGRNQPQHF	TGCAGCGGCCTCTTCGGGCGCAATCAGCCCCAGCATTTT
TRBV5-1	-	TRBJ1-1	-	CASTPSGNTEAFF	TGCGCCAGTACCCCCAGCGGGAACACTGAAGCTTTCTTT
TRBV20-1	-	TRBJ2-1	-	CSATQGSEQFF	TGCAGTGCTACCCAGGGCAGTGAGCAGTTCTTC
TRBV27	-	TRBJ2-4	-	CASRDITSKNIQYF	TGTGCCAGCAGGGATATCACTTCCAAAAACATTCAGTACTTC
TRBV28	-	TRBJ2-7	-	CASSLARPIYEQYF	TGTGCCAGCAGTTTAGCCCGCCCTATCTACGAGCAGTACTTC
TRBV4-1	many	TRBJ1-2	TRBD1	CASSQDVDRVMVGYTF	TGCGCCAGCAGCCAAGACGTCGACAGGGTAATGGTTGGCTACACCTTC
TRBV4-1	-	TRBJ2-7	-	CASSQGGAGGLYEQYF	TGCGCCAGCAGCCAAGGGGGGGCAGGGGGGCTTTACGAGCAGTACTTC
TRBV28	-	TRBJ2-5	-	CASSTEETQYF	TGTGCCAGCAGCACAGAAGAGACCCAGTACTTC
TRBV11-3	-	TRBJ2-1	-	CASSPGENEQFF	TGTGCCAGCAGCCCGGGGGAAAATGAGCAGTTCTTC
TRBV2	medium-sized	TRBJ2-2	TRBD1	CASSLQGAYNTGELFF	TGTGCCAGCAGTCTGCAGGGGGCTTATAACACCGGGGAGCTGTTTTTT
TRBV27	-	TRBJ2-1	-	CASSRQRTPYNEQFF	TGTGCCAGCAGCCGCCAGCGGACTCCCTACAATGAGCAGTTCTTC
TRBV9	-	TRBJ1-2	-	CASSDTGRERYGYTF	TGTGCCAGCAGCGACACCGGTCGGGAGCGGTATGGCTACACCTTC
TRBV30	-	TRBJ2-6	-	CANLRGANVLTF	TGTGCCAACCTGCGAGGGGCCAACGTCCTGACTTTC
TRBV7-2	-	TRBJ2-7	TRBD1	CASSLRQGLEQYF	TGTGCCAGCAGCTTAAGACAGGGGCTCGAGCAGTACTTC
TRBV2	-	TRBJ2-2	-	CASSVNSPNTGELFF	TGTGCCAGCAGTGTTAACAGCCCGAACACCGGGGAGCTGTTTTTT
TRBV15	-	TRBJ2-7	TRBD1	CATSHSGQGDEQYF	TGTGCCACCAGCCACTCGGGACAGGGCGACGAGCAGTACTTC
TRBV7-2	-	TRBJ2-7	-	CASSPSRQREQYF	TGTGCCAGCAGCCCGTCGCGGCAGCGCGAGCAGTACTTC
TRBV10-2	-	TRBJ1-3	-	CASSPPGISGNTIYF	TGCGCCAGCAGTCCTCCAGGGATCTCTGGAAACACCATATATTTT
TRBV5-4	-	TRBJ2-3	TRBD2	CASSAKEAGTDTQYF	TGTGCCAGCAGCGCGAAGGAAGCGGGGACAGATACGCAGTATTTT
TRBV2	-	TRBJ2-7	-	CASSDRWNEQYF	TGTGCCAGCAGTGACCGCTGGAACGAGCAGTACTTC
TRBV29-1	-	TRBJ2-5	-	CSVEDLGETQYF	TGCAGCGTTGAAGATCTTGGGGAGACCCAGTACTTC
TRBV9	-	TRBJ1-2	-	CASSVGSPTNYGYTF	TGTGCCAGCAGCGTAGGGTCACCTACTAACTATGGCTACACCTTC
TRBV7-2	-	TRBJ2-5	TRBD2	CASSLGLAGGETQYF	TGTGCCAGCAGCCTCGGACTAGCGGGAGGGGAGACCCAGTACTTC
TRBV6-5	few	TRBJ2-7	-	CASSSIDKTYEQYF	TGTGCCAGCAGTTCTATCGACAAGACCTACGAGCAGTACTTC
TRBV15	-	TRBJ2-2	-	CATRRDHRGLGELFF	TGTGCCACCAGAAGAGATCATCGAGGTTTGGGGGAGCTGTTTTTT
TRBV10-3	-	TRBJ2-6	TRBD1	CAISGTVNAGANVLTF	TGTGCCATCAGCGGGACAGTGAACGCTGGGGCCAACGTCCTGACTTTC
TRBV6-5	-	TRBJ2-7	TRBD1	CASSYWTGGTYEQYF	TGTGCCAGCAGTTACTGGACAGGGGGGACCTACGAGCAGTACTTC
TRBV20-1	-	TRBJ2-1	-	CSARTDGQPFF	TGCAGTGCTAGAACGGACGGACAACCGTTCTTC